This TCR beta chain is from a study of shared clonotypes between healthy human individuals. In the original workflow: ImmunoSEQ only sent back junction sequences with no quality scores, so filtering was done differently. Profiled with immunoSEQ multiplex PCR; TCRdb holds only in-frame clones, not every one. Clone size and the V and J calls come from that table; the DNA yielded D and trimming. The repertoire has about 100,000 clones, about 66% of them found once; the top ten carry approximately 24%. This CDR3 is 18 amino acids long. J gave up 2 bases and V 6 bases, and 10 bases lay outside the gene matches. From germline, CDR1 is MGHDK and CDR2 SYGVNS.

Sequenced input: memory CD8+ T cells sorted from blood. Regarding subset: CD45RO+ cells pooled with CCR7-negative TemRA cells. This receptor was taken from a woman younger than 45 in good health. This chain uses TRBV25-1 with TRBJ2-6, with 10 nucleotides matching TRBD2. The CDR3 loop reads CASRGLAGGTPGANVLTF. The CDR3 bases are TGTGCCAGCAGAGGCTTAGCGGGAGGAACTCCTGGGGCCAACGTCCTGACTTTC.